The 2 T cell receptor beta chains reported below all come from one sample, sequenced in a study of shared clonotypes between healthy human individuals. Sequenced by immunoSEQ multiplex PCR; TCRdb stores in-frame clones only, minus some. The table shows about 2.4 million clones, with approximately 90% occurring only once. Sequenced material: naive CD4+ T cells sorted from blood. Subset defined: CD45RA+ positively selected. Receptors were obtained from a man younger than 35 in good health.

J is TRBJ1-4 and V is TRBV28; D is unclear. Deletions cut 5 bases from V and 8 bases from J, with 15 bases between. The germline CDR1 and CDR2 sequences are MDHEN and SYDVKM. This CDR3 region has 14 residues. The CDR3 nucleotides are TGTGCCAGCAGTACGCAGGAAGTAGGCGAAAAACTGTTTTTT. This sequence encodes CASSTQEVGEKLFF.

The chain uses TRBV10-3 and TRBJ1-1; D is possibly TRBD1 (6 bases). Deletions cut 4 bases from V and 5 bases from J, with 14 bases between. This CDR3 is built from 14 residues. CDR1 is ENHRY, CDR2 SYGVKD, per germline. For the CDR3, the DNA is TGTGCCATCAGTGCAGGGGAGGTGGTGACTGAAGCTTTCTTT. Its translation: CAISAGEVVTEAFF.